The rows below give T cell receptor beta chains drawn from one sample of a study of response to subunit inactivated influenza vaccine. MiXCR, run by TCRdb on the RT-PCR reads, gives a single entry per CDR3 protein. In the table there are fewer than 600,000 distinct CDR3 sequences, roughly 7.9% of which are singletons. The input for sequencing was PBMCs from blood, taken roughly 24 months after vaccination. The receptors here all came from a man aged 50-75 years who received an inactivated influenza vaccine. CDR3s include the opening cysteine and the closing phenylalanine or tryptophan. D genes are given only for firm matches. Not every row has a clone size; where given, it reads once, few, many or a size class.

>-|TRBJ2-3|-|TRBV20-1
TGCAGTGCTAGGTCCCGTCCTAGTCGAGCGGATACGCAGTATTTT
CSARSRPSRADTQYF
>TRBD1|TRBJ2-5|many|TRBV6-1
TGTGCCAGCAGTGAAGGGGACAGGGAGAAAGAGACCCAGTACTTC
CASSEGDREKETQYF
>-|TRBJ1-2|-|TRBV6-2/TRBV6-3
TGTGCCAGCAGTTACGTCCAGGACTATGGCTACACCTTC
CASSYVQDYGYTF
>TRBD1|TRBJ1-2|-|TRBV19
TGTGCCAGTAGTACTCGGACAGGCAGTGGCTACACCTTC
CASSTRTGSGYTF
>-|TRBJ2-7|many|TRBV11-2
TGTGCCAGCAGCTTGGGGGACTTTTACGAGCAGTACTTC
CASSLGDFYEQYF
>TRBD1|TRBJ2-1|-|TRBV5-6
TGTGCCAGCAGCCCGGACAGGGGATACAATGAGCAGTTCTTC
CASSPDRGYNEQFF
>TRBD2|TRBJ2-1|few|TRBV29-1
TGCAGCGTTGAACCGACTAGCGGGGTTATCTATGAGCAGTTCTTC
CSVEPTSGVIYEQFF
>-|TRBJ2-5|many|TRBV6-5
TGTGCCAGCAGTTACTCCCGTGGTGTGGCAGGGGTTGAGACCCAGTACTTC
CASSYSRGVAGVETQYF
>-|TRBJ2-5|many|TRBV12-3/TRBV12-4
TGTGCCAGCACCCTGGGACGCTTCTCTAAAGGGGAGACCCAGTACTTC
CASTLGRFSKGETQYF
>-|TRBJ2-1|-|TRBV20-1
TGCAGTGCTAGTGACACATTGTACTACAATGAGCAGTTCTTC
CSASDTLYYNEQFF
>TRBD2|TRBJ2-2|-|TRBV3-1
TGTGCCAGCAGCCACCTCGGGACTAGGATCACCGGGGAGCTGTTTTTT
CASSHLGTRITGELFF
>-|TRBJ2-7|-|TRBV20-1
TGCAGTGCTAGGGACATCGTCTACGAGCAGTACTTC
CSARDIVYEQYF
>-|TRBJ2-4|-|TRBV5-6
TGTGCCAGCAGCTCGGAACCGGACTCAGCCAAAAACATTCAGTACTTC
CASSSEPDSAKNIQYF
>-|TRBJ2-5|few|TRBV27
TGTGCCAGCAGTTTCGGGGGCTTAACGGAGACCCAGTACTTC
CASSFGGLTETQYF
>-|TRBJ1-5|-|TRBV10-2
TGCGCCAGCAGTGATTGGGCTGAACAGCCCCAGCATTTT
CASSDWAEQPQHF
>TRBD2|TRBJ2-1|few|TRBV7-8
TGTGCCAGCAGCCCTAGGCGGGAGACCTACAATGAGCAGTTCTTC
CASSPRRETYNEQFF
>-|TRBJ1-4|few|TRBV12-3/TRBV12-4
TGTGCCAGCACCCCAGGGGAGGAAGATAATGAAAAACTGTTTTTT
CASTPGEEDNEKLFF
>-|TRBJ1-2|-|TRBV19
TGTGCCAGTAGTCCCAGTGGGGCGGGAATCTATGGCTACACCTTC
CASSPSGAGIYGYTF
>-|TRBJ1-5|few|TRBV5-5
TGTGCCAGCAGCTTGGATGTGTTCAATAGCAATCAGCCCCAGCATTTT
CASSLDVFNSNQPQHF
>TRBD1|TRBJ2-3|-|TRBV7-9
TGTGCCAGCAGCTTAACGGGACAGAGCACAGATACGCAGTATTTT
CASSLTGQSTDTQYF
>TRBD1|TRBJ1-3|few|TRBV12-3/TRBV12-4
TGTGCCAGCAGTTCCCACAGGGGGCCAGGAAACACCATATATTTT
CASSSHRGPGNTIYF
>-|TRBJ1-2|many|TRBV7-6
TGTGCCAGCAGCCCCTACCTATATGGCTACACCTTC
CASSPYLYGYTF
>-|TRBJ1-6|-|TRBV20-1
TGCAGTGCTGGGACCCATGACTTT
CSAGTHDF
>-|TRBJ1-2|-|TRBV12-3/TRBV12-4
TGTGCCAGCAGTTGGTTGAACTATGGCTACACCTTC
CASSWLNYGYTF
>-|TRBJ2-1|few|TRBV5-1
TGCGCCAGCAGCTTGGGCCCGGGGGGCTATGAGCAGTTCTTC
CASSLGPGGYEQFF
>TRBD2|TRBJ2-1|-|TRBV19
TGTGCCAGTAGTAGACTAGCGAAAAGCGAGCAGTTCTTC
CASSRLAKSEQFF
>-|TRBJ2-7|-|TRBV11-1
TGTGCCAGCAGCCCCCGCCTCCATCGGGACAAATCTATCCCCGCCTACGAGCAGTACTTC
CASSPRLHRDKSIPAYEQYF
>-|TRBJ2-7|few|TRBV7-2
TGTGCCAGCAGCTTCCAAACAGGCTACGAGCAGTACTTC
CASSFQTGYEQYF
>TRBD2|TRBJ2-7|many|TRBV18
TGTGCCAGCTCACCAAGGGGAGGGACCTACGAGCAGTACTTC
CASSPRGGTYEQYF
>-|TRBJ1-1|few|TRBV29-1
TGCAGCGGTGGAGGACAGTCGAACACTGAAGCTTTCTTT
CSGGGQSNTEAFF
>TRBD2|TRBJ2-1|once|TRBV20-1
TGCAGTGCTCGAACGACTAGCGGAGCATACAATGAGCAGTTCTTC
CSARTTSGAYNEQFF
>-|TRBJ1-6|many|TRBV5-1
TGCGCCAGCAGCTTGGTTACAGCCAGGAATTCACCCCTCCACTTT
CASSLVTARNSPLHF
>-|TRBJ2-2|many|TRBV5-4
TGTGCCAGCAGCCCCCCTAGGAGTCTAAACACCGGGGAGCTGTTTTTT
CASSPPRSLNTGELFF
>-|TRBJ2-6|-|TRBV11-2
TGTGCCAGCAGCCCCCGGCCGGTTGGTATCTCTGGGGCCAACGTCCTGACTTTC
CASSPRPVGISGANVLTF
>-|TRBJ2-1|many|TRBV24-1
TGTGCCACCAGTGATGACCGACCCGGGCAATACAATGAGCAGTTCTTC
CATSDDRPGQYNEQFF
>-|TRBJ2-3|-|TRBV5-1
TGCGCCAGCAGCTTGGGCAGGAAGGTGGGAGATACGCAGTATTTT
CASSLGRKVGDTQYF
>-|TRBJ2-3|many|TRBV6-1
TGTGCCAGCAGTGAAGTCGGCACAGATACGCAGTATTTT
CASSEVGTDTQYF